This T cell receptor (beta chain) is from a study of tumor and adjacent non-tumor tissue in lung cancer. Whole-study context: Patients were aged about 30 to 76, nine to eleven men and about 5 women, stage I to III. Study-wide points: Tumor repertoires had a smaller top 100 clone share than normal lung.

The V and J ends lost 7 bases and 8 bases respectively, with 18 bases between them. The CDR3 contains 13 residues. Germline CDR1 reads SQVTM; CDR2 reads ANQGSEA. TCRbeta libraries were built with three rounds of nested PCR, modified from ARM-PCR. TCRdb itself ran the multiplex PCR reads through MiXCR, one entry per CDR3 protein. The data show 85,000 to 130,000 distinct CDR3 sequences, roughly 60% seen once. About this clonotype itself: Antigen: not known.

No cell sorting was done before RNA was extracted from the tissue. Distant lung tissue was collected more than 3 cm away from the tumor edge. The TCR originated in a man aged 25-45 years with non-small cell lung cancer. Sequenced input: distant non-tumor lung tissue. The chain couples TRBV29-1 to TRBJ1-5; TRBD1 might be the D (5 bases). The CDR3 loop reads CSARTLWVEPQHF. The CDR3 DNA reads as TGCAGCGCAAGGACATTGTGGGTTGAGCCCCAGCATTTT.